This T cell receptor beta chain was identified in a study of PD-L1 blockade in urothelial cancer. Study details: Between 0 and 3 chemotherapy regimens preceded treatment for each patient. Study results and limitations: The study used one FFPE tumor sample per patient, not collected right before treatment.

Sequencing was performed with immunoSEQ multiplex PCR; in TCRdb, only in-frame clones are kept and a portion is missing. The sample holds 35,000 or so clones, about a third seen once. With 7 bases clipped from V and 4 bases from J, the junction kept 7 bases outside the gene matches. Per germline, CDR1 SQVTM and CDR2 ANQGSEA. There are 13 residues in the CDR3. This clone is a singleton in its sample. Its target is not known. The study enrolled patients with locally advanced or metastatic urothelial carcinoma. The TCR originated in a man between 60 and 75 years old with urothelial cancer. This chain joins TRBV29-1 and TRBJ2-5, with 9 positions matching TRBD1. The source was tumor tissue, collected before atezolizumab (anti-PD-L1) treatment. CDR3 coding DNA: TGCAGCGCGACCACAGGGGGCTTAGAGACCCAGTACTTC. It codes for CSATTGGLETQYF.